One and the same sample provided the 25 T cell receptor beta chains below, sequenced in a study of T cells in Graves' hyperthyroidism and ophthalmopathy (dated by TCRdb to about 2019). Library preparation was by multiplex PCR. The instrument given in TCRdb is Illumina HiSeq 2000. The TCR beta CDR3 regions were amplified from RNA transcripts. The first round of RT-PCR for the TCR CDR3 was performed with the HTBI primer set and the Qiagen OneStep RT-PCR kit. TCRdb's own reprocessing of the public reads used fastp at Q25 and MiXCR and kept productive beta chains. Every entry covers one CDR3 protein and lists the most common genes and DNA from its rows. This sample is represented by around 600,000 distinct CDR3 sequences; approximately 14% of them were singletons. The top ten constitute about 7% of the sample. Material: blood. The receptors were gathered from a woman younger than 45 with Graves' hyperthyroidism.

The chain is built from TRBV4-2 and TRBJ2-2, with D unclear. Germline V gene data show CDR1 as LGHNA and CDR2 as YNFKEQ. Trimming shortened V by 2 bases and J by 2 bases, and 6 bases separated the two germline ends. The CDR3 runs to 14 residues. The CDR3, as DNA: TGTGCCAGCAGCCAATCTCCCAACACCGGGGAGCTGTTTTTT. Protein: CASSQSPNTGELFF.

The chain uses TRBV27 and TRBJ1-6; unclear D gene. V lost 5 bases and J lost 4, with 9 bases in between. CDR1 is MNHEY and CDR2 is SMNVEV in the germline V gene (reference sequence). CDR3 length: 14 amino acids. The CDR3 bases are TGTGCCAGCAGTGAACACGATTATAATTCACCCCTCCACTTT. Its protein is CASSEHDYNSPLHF.

In its sample, this clonotype was seen a few times. This chain's CDR3 is CASSHRTNYEQYF. CDR3 coding DNA: TGTGCCAGCAGTCACCGTACGAACTACGAGCAGTACTTC. The chain recombines TRBV28 with TRBJ2-7, with D hard to call. The V end was cut by 5 bases, the J end by 3 bases, with 11 bases between. Germline loops: CDR1 MDHEN, CDR2 SYDVKM. The CDR3 spans 13 residues.

This clonotype turned up a few times. V and J are TRBV7-9 and TRBJ2-7; D possibly corresponds to TRBD1 (7 bases). Per the germline V gene, CDR1 is SEHNR and CDR2 is FQNEAQ (reference sequence). V was trimmed by 6 bases and J by 2 bases, leaving 20 bases between them. CDR3 length: 16 amino acids. The CDR3 bases are TGTGCCAGCAGTCCATGGGCGGGACAGCACACCTACGAGCAGTACTTC. The encoded protein is CASSPWAGQHTYEQYF. Drawing the rest from reference TRBV7-9 and TRBJ2-7, the complete variable domain is DTGVSQNPRHKITKRGQNVTFRCDPISEHNRLYWYRQTLGQGPEFLTYFQNEAQLEKSRLLSDRFSAERPKGSFSTLEIQRTEQGDSAMYLCASSPWAGQHTYEQYFGPGTRLTVT.

This clonotype turned up a few times. The V and J genes are TRBV9 and TRBJ2-5; 10 nucleotides line up with TRBD2. The CDR3 is made up of 15 amino acids. Germline trimming cut 4 bases from V and 7 bases from J; bases unmatched to any gene: 10. Germline assignment: CDR1 SGDLS and CDR2 YYNGEE. The CDR3 here is CASSTEGRTSGTQYF. CDR3 in DNA: TGTGCCAGCAGCACCGAGGGGCGGACTAGCGGGACCCAGTACTTC.

The rearrangement uses TRBV19 and TRBJ1-5; 8 positions agree with TRBD1. V lost 5 bases to trimming and J lost 6 bases; unmatched junction nucleotides: 3. This CDR3 has 13 amino acids. Germline CDR1 and CDR2: LNHDA and SQIVND (reference sequence). CDR3 region: CASSLQGAQPQHF. CDR3 DNA: TGTGCCAGTAGTCTGCAGGGGGCTCAGCCCCAGCATTTT.

This clonotype was counted a few times. V gene TRBV7-3 combines with J gene TRBJ2-7; perhaps TRBD2 as D (6 bases). Germline loops: CDR1 SGHTA, CDR2 FQGTGA. The V gene lost 2 bases and the J gene lost 6 bases, with 11 bases spanning the gap. This CDR3 is built from 13 residues. CDR3: CASSLYGGAEQYF. The CDR3 coding sequence is TGTGCCAGCAGCTTATATGGAGGGGCCGAGCAGTACTTC. Filled out from reference TRBV7-3 and TRBJ2-7, the complete variable domain reads GAGVSQTPSNKVTEKGKYVELRCDPISGHTALYWYRQSLGQGPEFLIYFQGTGAADDSGLPNDRFFAVRPEGSVSTLKIQRTERGDSAVYLCASSLYGGAEQYFGPGTRLTVT.

This clonotype was seen repeatedly, ten times or more. This sequence joins TRBV28 and TRBJ1-5; 10 bases are shared with TRBD1. V was clipped by 11 bases and J by 2 bases; unmatched bases: 6. The CDR3 contains 14 residues. Germline V gene lookup returns CDR1 MDHEN and CDR2 SYDVKM. The CDR3 DNA follows: TGTGCCGGAACGGGGACAGGGGGCAATCAGCCCCAGCATTTT. It codes for CAGTGTGGNQPQHF.

This clonotype came up a few times. V and J are TRBV5-1 and TRBJ2-7; 9 bases agree with TRBD1. The germline V gene has CDR1 SGHRS and CDR2 YFSETQ. V trimming: 0 bases; J trimming: 5 bases; junction bases outside the gene matches: 6. This CDR3 has 15 amino acids. CDR3 protein: CASSLDDRGGNEQYF. The CDR3 nucleotides are TGCGCCAGCAGCTTGGATGACAGGGGGGGAAACGAGCAGTACTTC.

A word on this clonotype: This could be a read error, since a much larger clone is one nucleotide away. This rearrangement joins TRBV29-1 to TRBJ2-1; D is unresolved. CDR3 length: 12 residues. Trimming pared 3 bases from V and 5 bases from J, leaving 8 bases between. CDR1 and CDR2 from the germline V gene are SQVTM and ANQGSEA. The CDR3 sequence is CSVDRTDNEQFF. CDR3 nucleotide sequence: TGCAGCGTTGACAGGACCGACAATGAGCAGTTCTTC.

This clonotype was seen ten or more times. The rearrangement links TRBV20-1 to TRBJ1-3; TRBD1 is a possible D gene (5 bases). Per the germline V gene, CDR1 is DFQATT and CDR2 is SNEGSKA (reference sequence). V dropped 7 bases and J dropped 0 bases, with 16 bases sitting between them. CDR3 size: 15 residues. Here the CDR3 DNA reads TGCAGTGTCAGGGAGGGAATAGGCTCTGGAAACACCATATATTTT. Its translation: CSVREGIGSGNTIYF.

This clonotype was counted many times. The chain couples TRBV30 to TRBJ1-1, with 7 bases fitting TRBD1. Germline V gene sequence: CDR1 GTSNPN, CDR2 SVGIG (reference sequence). The CDR3 is 15 residues long. The junction had 11 bases not matched to a gene; V was cut back by 3 bases and J by 4 bases. The CDR3 protein is CAWRKTGSVITEAFF. In DNA, the CDR3 is TGTGCCTGGAGAAAGACAGGGTCGGTGATCACTGAAGCTTTCTTT.

This clonotype was seen a single time. A much larger clone differs from this one at a single base, so this may be a read error. V and J are TRBV19 and TRBJ2-5; D not resolved. The germline V gene has CDR1 LNHDA and CDR2 SQIVND (reference sequence). The length of the CDR3 is 18 residues. Trimming removed 7 bases from V and 2 bases from J, with 26 bases in between. The CDR3 region has the DNA TGTGCCAGTACCTCTAAGGTCGGCGAGACGGCGAGACAAGAGACCCAGTACTTC. Residues: CASTSKVGETARQETQYF.

This clonotype was detected many times. The gene calls are TRBV13 and TRBJ2-7; tentatively, D is TRBD1 (5 bases). CDR3 length equals 14 residues. Trimming removed 3 bases from V and 2 bases from J, with 11 bases in between. Germline CDR1 reads PRHDT; CDR2 reads FYEKMQ (reference sequence). The CDR3 nucleotides are TGTGCCAGCAGCTTGCAACGGACAACCTACGAGCAGTACTTC. It specifies CASSLQRTTYEQYF.

V gene TRBV9 combines with J gene TRBJ2-3, with D perhaps TRBD2 (5 bases). CDR3 length: 10 amino acids. In germline, CDR1 is SGDLS, CDR2 YYNGEE. The CDR3 DNA is TGTACAAGAAAGCGGGATACGCAGTATTTT. Protein: CTRKRDTQYF. The entire variable domain, with the rest obtained from reference TRBV9 and TRBJ2-3, is as follows: DSGVTQTPKHLITATGQRVTLRCSPRSGDLSVYWYQQSLDQGLQFLIQYYNGEERAKGNILERFSAQQFPDLHSELNLSSLELGDSALYFCTRKRDTQYFGPGTRLTVL.

This clonotype was seen repeatedly, ten times or more. CDR3 DNA sequence: TGTGCCAGCACAATCCAGGGCACAGATACGCAGTATTTT. Translated, it gives CASTIQGTDTQYF. The rearrangement links TRBV28 to TRBJ2-3; D uncertain. Trimming removed 7 bases from V and 1 base from J, with 9 bases in between. The CDR3 spans 13 residues. Germline V gene lookup returns CDR1 MDHEN and CDR2 SYDVKM.

This clonotype was picked up many times. This chain joins TRBV12-5 and TRBJ2-1; tentative D call: TRBD1 (5 bases). CDR1 and CDR2 from the germline V gene are LGHNT and FRNRAP. The length of the CDR3 is 12 residues. With 0 bases removed from V and 9 bases from J, the gap between germline ends came to 6 bases. Written as DNA, the CDR3 is TGTGCTAGTGGTTTGGTTAGGGGTGAGCAGTTCTTC. Its translation: CASGLVRGEQFF.

Notes on this clonotype: A single base separates this from a much larger clone, so it may be a read error. CDR3 nucleotides: TGTGCCAGCAGCCCCCCCGGGACAGGGTTCACCGGGGAGCTGTTTTTT. It encodes CASSPPGTGFTGELFF. The J gene is TRBJ2-2, the V gene TRBV9; 9 bases are shared with TRBD1. Trimming took 4 bases from V and 4 from J; bases not matched to a gene: 8. Per the germline V gene, CDR1 is SGDLS and CDR2 is YYNGEE. The CDR3 length is 16 residues.

In its sample, this clonotype was seen a few times. The chain is built from TRBV6-1 and TRBJ2-7; either TRBD1 or TRBD2 may supply D (5 bases each). CDR3 length equals 15 residues. Looked up from germline, CDR1 is MNHNS and CDR2 is SASEGT. The germline V and J ends were trimmed by 7 bases and 3 bases, with 19 bases remaining between them. For the CDR3, the DNA is TGTGCCAGCACCAGGACTTTCCGAGGGGACTACGAGCAGTACTTC. It is translated as CASTRTFRGDYEQYF.

Concerning this clonotype itself: This clone may be a read error of a much larger clone one base away. The chain carries TRBV20-1 and TRBJ2-1; 11 bases map to TRBD2. The germline CDR1 and CDR2 sequences are DFQATT and SNEGSKA (reference sequence). This CDR3 has 15 amino acids. V dropped 5 bases and J dropped 2; count of bases not matched to a gene: 5. In nucleotides, the CDR3 is TGCAGTGCTCCTAGCGGGAGGACCACCTACAATGAGCAGTTCTTC. Encoded protein: CSAPSGRTTYNEQFF.

This clonotype was detected only a few times. The CDR3, as DNA: TGTGCCAGCTCTCGGACTAGCGGGATGGGCGAGCAGTACTTC. It encodes CASSRTSGMGEQYF. The genes are TRBV12-3 or TRBV12-4 and TRBJ2-7, with TRBD2 matching 12 bases. CDR3 length: 14 amino acids. The V gene end was trimmed by 8 bases and the J gene end by 6 bases; junction bases not matched to a gene: 8.

This chain joins TRBV5-1 and TRBJ2-1; no clear D gene. This CDR3 is built from 14 residues. V lost 0 bases and J 5 bases, leaving 9 bases between the germline ends. Germline V gene sequence: CDR1 SGHRS, CDR2 YFSETQ. Here the CDR3 DNA reads TGCGCCAGCAGCTTGGCCTTGCCGAACAATGAGCAGTTCTTC. It is translated as CASSLALPNNEQFF.

This clonotype was seen more than once but under ten times. The V and J genes are TRBV6-1 and TRBJ2-1; 10 bases fit TRBD2. CDR1 MNHNS and CDR2 SASEGT come from the germline V gene. CDR3 length equals 16 residues. The J segment lost 6 bases and the V segment lost 6 bases, leaving 11 bases of the junction unmatched. This CDR3 is CASSPSGRASGNEQFF. As DNA, the CDR3 is TGTGCCAGCAGCCCCAGCGGGAGGGCCTCGGGCAATGAGCAGTTCTTC.

This clonotype was picked up many times. The rearrangement uses TRBV28 and TRBJ2-5; no definite D call. The CDR3 runs 13 residues. The V and J ends lost 3 bases and 4 bases respectively, with 9 bases between them. Germline-derived CDR1 and CDR2 are MDHEN and SYDVKM. The CDR3 protein is CASSLVTPETQYF. The CDR3 DNA reads as TGTGCCAGCAGTTTGGTAACCCCAGAGACCCAGTACTTC.

This clonotype was recorded at least ten times. This sequence joins TRBV27 and TRBJ2-3; D may be TRBD1 (6 bases). CDR1 and CDR2 (germline): MNHEY, SMNVEV (reference sequence). This CDR3 has 14 amino acids. V was cut by 6 bases and J by 1 base, with 11 bases left in between. DNA for the CDR3: TGTGCCAGCAGAACCGCAGGGGGCACAGATACGCAGTATTTT. Translation gives CASRTAGGTDTQYF.